These 3 T cell receptor beta chains were sequenced from one sample in a study of blood T cell repertoires in COVID-19. Data came from immunoSEQ multiplex PCR; TCRdb stores just in-frame clones and leaves some out. The table records under 250,000 clones, 85% of them present only once. The sequencing sample was made of PBMCs or T cells enriched from blood (not recorded which). The source of these receptors is a woman aged 45 to 65 with acute COVID-19.

V is TRBV10-2 and J is TRBJ1-2; 7 bases map to TRBD1. CDR1 is WSHSY and CDR2 is SAAADI in the germline V gene. Trimming removed 5 bases from V and 3 bases from J; junction bases left unmatched: 6. The CDR3 loop spans 14 amino acids. The CDR3 sequence is CASSYPGTDYGYTF. CDR3 in DNA: TGCGCCAGCAGTTACCCCGGGACAGACTATGGCTACACCTTC.

This sequence joins TRBV6-5 and TRBJ1-6; D is undetermined. Trimming took off 4 bases at V and 6 bases at J, with 13 bases between the two ends. The CDR3 totals 15 residues. Germline V gene sequence: CDR1 MNHEY, CDR2 SVGAGI. CDR3 loop: CASSWAGILNSPLHF. The CDR3 bases are TGTGCCAGCAGTTGGGCGGGAATCCTTAATTCACCCCTCCACTTT.

This clone was seen only a few times. The rearrangement links TRBV7-2 to TRBJ1-1; no clear D. V was clipped by 0 bases and J by 7 bases, with 6 bases between them. Germline V gene sequence: CDR1 SGHTA, CDR2 FQGNSA. The CDR3 sequence is 12 residues long. CDR3 nucleotide sequence: TGTGCCAGCAGCTTAGCCCCGGGTGAAGCTTTCTTT. Its protein product is CASSLAPGEAFF.